This T cell receptor (beta chain) was observed in a study of PD-L1 blockade in urothelial cancer. Germline V gene lookup returns CDR1 SGHNT and CDR2 YYREEE (reference sequence). The CDR3 is 15 residues long. The V and J ends lost 4 bases and 6 bases, in that order; junction bases with no gene match: 11. Generated by immunoSEQ multiplex PCR, the TCRdb table keeps only in-frame clones and is missing some. This table has some 80,000 clones, roughly nine tenths appearing once. The chain uses TRBV5-4 and TRBJ1-2, with 8 bases aligning to TRBD1. The sequencing used PBMCs, collected around atezolizumab (anti-PD-L1) treatment. This receptor was taken from a woman in her 70s with urothelial cancer. The CDR3 region is CASSPPGQGGDGYTF. The CDR3 bases are TGTGCCAGCAGCCCTCCAGGACAGGGAGGGGATGGCTACACCTTC.